The clone carrying this T cell receptor (beta chain) counts as medium-sized. Antigen unknown. About 450 ng RNA was reverse transcribed with alpha and beta constant-region primers. Separate chain-specific third strand synthesis with multiplexing indices produced the alpha and beta libraries. Two random hexamers, added before amplification and joined, formed each molecule's 12-nucleotide barcode. MiXCR, run by TCRdb on the 5' RACE reads, gives a single entry per CDR3 protein. The repertoire holds approximately 7,700 distinct CDR3 sequences, 6.1% seen once, with 22% in the top ten. The sample comes from a study of HIV-infected patients and healthy controls. No cell fractionation was done, so the repertoire covers all unsorted peripheral blood T cells. General observations from the study: Comparisons were complicated because patients and controls had unequal numbers of distinct sequences.

With V trimmed by 5 bases and J by 3 bases, 6 bases remained unmatched. The CDR3 has 13 residues. From germline, CDR1 is SQVTM and CDR2 ANQGSEA. This TCR came from an adult with HIV infection. The chain links TRBV29-1 to TRBJ1-1, with TRBD1 identical over 7 bases. The sample in question was blood, obtained before antiretroviral therapy. CDR3 amino acids: CSVKGQEDTEAFF. The CDR3 DNA follows: TGCAGCGTTAAAGGACAGGAGGACACTGAAGCTTTCTTT. Full variable domain (remainder filled in from reference TRBV29-1 and TRBJ1-1): SAVISQKPSRDICQRGTSLTIQCQVDSQVTMMFWYRQQPGQSLTLIATANQGSEATYESGFVIDKFPISRPNLTFSTLTVSNMSPEDSSIYLCSVKGQEDTEAFFGQGTRLTVV.